This T cell receptor beta chain is drawn from a study of patients and donors after allogeneic stem cell transplantation (dated by TCRdb to 2018 to 2021). Library preparation was by RT-PCR. Reads for this sample came from a NextSeq 550. In TCRdb, the public reads were trimmed at Q25 with fastp and aligned with MiXCR, with productive beta chains retained. Each entry is one CDR3 protein sequence, shown with its most common DNA and genes. A total of approximately 410,000 distinct CDR3 sequences appear in this sample, approximately 16% of them only once. The biggest ten clones account for just over 7% of the sample. The CDR3 covers 11 residues, taking in both the cysteine and the phenylalanine. This entry keeps only the CDR3 DNA: 33 bases, framed from base 1. Based on the germline V gene, the CDR1 and CDR2 sequences are MNHEY and SVGAGI. Deletion took 7 bases off V and 5 bases off J, with a span of 9 bases between the germline ends.

Points on this clonotype: Its antigen is unknown. The record has no base qualities; no much larger clone is one base away.

The chain is made from TRBV6-5 and TRBJ2-7; perhaps TRBD1 is the D gene, with 5 bases matching. Sequencing input: blood, either unsorted or a sorted T cell fraction (not recorded which). This receptor was identified in a human donor who was either an allogeneic HSCT recipient or a stem cell or donor lymphocyte infusion donor (not recorded which). It is not recorded whose cells these are; they may come from a transplant donor. The nucleotide sequence reads as follows: TGTGCCAGCAACCAGGGTAACGAGCAGTACTTC. Its protein is CASNQGNEQYF.